This T cell receptor (beta chain) was found in a study of blood T cell repertoires in COVID-19. Clones were read by immunoSEQ multiplex PCR, and TCRdb kept only the in-frame ones, dropping some. The sample lists approximately 290,000 clones, about 80% seen once, with 15% to 18% in the top ten. This CDR3 region has 12 residues. V lost 0 bases and J 15 bases, leaving 12 bases between the germline ends. The germline CDR1 and CDR2 sequences are SGHDN and FVKESK. Seattle-derived patients entered the study during active infection and were followed longitudinally. This rearrangement joins TRBV14 to TRBJ2-1, with D perhaps matching TRBD2 (5 bases). Sequenced material: peripheral blood. This receptor was identified in a person aged 70 to 79 with COVID-19, enrolled during active disease. The CDR3 DNA follows: TGTGCCAGCAGCCAAGATCTAACTAGGTTGTTCTTC. This encodes CASSQDLTRLFF.